The 19 T cell receptor beta chains listed next were all sequenced from one sample in a study of T cell changes during pregnancy in multiple sclerosis. Clones were sequenced by immunoSEQ multiplex PCR, and TCRdb holds only the in-frame ones, with some missing. The repertoire includes about 36,000 clones, 90% to 95% of them detected once, and over 0.45% sits in the top ten. The specimen was CD4+ T cells from peripheral blood mononuclear cells, collected after pregnancy. The receptors were gathered from a female donor with multiple sclerosis, enrolled in a pregnancy study.

This chain connects TRBV30 to TRBJ2-7, with 10 positions matching TRBD2. Germline lookup yields CDR1 GTSNPN and CDR2 SVGIG (reference sequence). V gave up 2 bases and J gave up 6 bases; unmatched junction bases: 4. The CDR3 runs 13 residues. CDR3 DNA sequence: TGTGCCTGGAGTTCTATAGCGGGAGGCGAGCAGTACTTC. This translates into CAWSSIAGGEQYF.

The chain joins TRBV12-5 to TRBJ2-5, with 7 bases fitting TRBD2. The junction had 9 bases not matched to a gene; V was cut back by 6 bases and J by 2 bases. CDR3 size: 15 residues. Germline V gene lookup returns CDR1 LGHNT and CDR2 FRNRAP. CDR3 protein: CASGVPGTIQETQYF. Written as DNA, the CDR3 is TGTGCTAGTGGCGTCCCCGGGACTATTCAAGAGACCCAGTACTTC. The full variable domain, rest sourced from reference TRBV12-5 and TRBJ2-5, is DARVTQTPRHKVTEMGQEVTMRCQPILGHNTVFWYRQTMMQGLELLAYFRNRAPLDDSGMPKDRFSAEMPDATLATLKIQPSEPRDSAVYFCASGVPGTIQETQYFGPGTRLLVL.

V is TRBV2 and J is TRBJ2-2, with D hard to call. Germline CDR1 and CDR2: SNHLY and FYNNEI. V was shortened by 4 bases and J by 5 bases, with 8 bases between the two germline ends. The CDR3 runs 13 residues. CDR3 coding DNA: TGTGCCAGCAGTGGGCCGCGGACCGGGGAGCTGTTTTTT. This encodes CASSGPRTGELFF.

The table lists this clone with a few counts. The chain is built from TRBV18 and TRBJ2-3; 9 bases fit TRBD2. The CDR3 is 16 residues long. The V segment lost 6 bases and the J segment 7 bases; nucleotides outside the gene matches: 14. The germline CDR1 and CDR2 sequences are KGHSH and LQKENI. CDR3: CASSPSGSGRGYTQYF. For the CDR3, the DNA is TGTGCCAGCTCGCCCTCGGGTAGCGGGAGAGGATATACGCAGTATTTT.

The chain combines TRBV19 with TRBJ1-2; D is uncertain. V was shortened by 1 base and J by 8 bases, with 11 bases between the two germline ends. Germline assignment: CDR1 LNHDA and CDR2 SQIVND (reference sequence). This CDR3 has 13 amino acids. CDR3 sequence: CASSIGAGGGYTF. In nucleotides, the CDR3 is TGTGCCAGTAGTATAGGGGCAGGCGGGGGCTACACCTTC.

The genes are TRBV5-1 and TRBJ1-1; D gene ambiguous. Germline CDR1 reads SGHRS; CDR2 reads YFSETQ. V lost 0 bases and J 10 bases, leaving 10 bases between the germline ends. The CDR3 extends over 12 amino acids. CDR3 amino acids: CASSLAGSSAFF. The CDR3 DNA reads TGCGCCAGCAGCTTGGCGGGGTCCTCAGCTTTCTTT.

This rearrangement joins TRBV2 to TRBJ1-1; unclear D gene. The V and J ends lost 2 bases and 1 base respectively, with 8 bases between them. The CDR3 extends over 14 amino acids. CDR1 SNHLY and CDR2 FYNNEI come from the germline V gene. CDR3 DNA sequence: TGTGCCAGCAGTGAACGAACTTCGAACACTGAAGCTTTCTTT. It specifies CASSERTSNTEAFF.

This chain uses TRBV9 with TRBJ2-1; 9 bases agree with TRBD2. Germline V lookup: CDR1 SGDLS, CDR2 YYNGEE. Unmatched junction bases numbered 11, after V lost 1 base and J lost 0 bases. CDR3 size: 19 residues. CDR3 DNA: TGTGCCAGCAGCGTATCCCAAAGTAGCGGGAGCAGCTCCTACAATGAGCAGTTCTTC. Protein sequence: CASSVSQSSGSSSYNEQFF.

J is TRBJ1-6 and V is TRBV11-3; TRBD1 might be the D (6 bases). V was pared by 5 bases and J by 2 bases, with 16 bases between. In germline, CDR1 is SGHNT, CDR2 YENEEA. The CDR3 loop spans 17 amino acids. The CDR3 coding sequence is TGTGCCAGCAGCCCGCCCATCAGACAGGCCTATAATTCACCCCTCCACTTT. It encodes CASSPPIRQAYNSPLHF.

The rearrangement links TRBV5-1 to TRBJ2-5; 7 nucleotides match TRBD2. The CDR3 runs to 16 residues. J gave up 1 base and V 0 bases, and 6 bases lay outside the gene matches. Germline values: CDR1 SGHRS, CDR2 YFSETQ. The CDR3 sequence: CASSLDRGDGQETQYF. The CDR3 region has the DNA TGCGCCAGCAGCTTGGACCGGGGGGACGGCCAAGAGACCCAGTACTTC.

The chain carries TRBV7-2 and TRBJ1-1, with TRBD1 as a possible D gene (6 bases). The germline V gene has CDR1 SGHTA and CDR2 FQGNSA. The CDR3 runs 13 residues. Trimming shortened V by 5 bases and J by 7 bases, and 14 bases separated the two germline ends. CDR3 in DNA: TGTGCCAGCAGCCGCCGGGACACAAATGAAGCTTTCTTT. Protein sequence: CASSRRDTNEAFF. The whole variable domain, remainder taken from reference TRBV7-2 and TRBJ1-1, is GAGVSQSPSNKVTEKGKDVELRCDPISGHTALYWYRQSLGQGLEFLIYFQGNSAPDKSGLPSDRFSAERTGGSVSTLTIQRTQQEDSAVYLCASSRRDTNEAFFGQGTRLTVV.

The gene calls are TRBV29-1 and TRBJ2-5; maybe TRBD1 (6 bases). The CDR3 has 14 residues. Germline CDR1 is SQVTM and CDR2 is ANQGSEA. The V and J ends lost 5 bases and 5 bases respectively, with 18 bases between them. CDR3 DNA: TGCAGCGTTCGTAACAGGGAATTAGGGGAGACCCAGTACTTC. It codes for CSVRNRELGETQYF.

The J gene is TRBJ1-1, the V gene TRBV7-2, with 7 positions matching TRBD1. The trim removed 2 bases at V and 4 bases at J, leaving 7 bases unmatched. CDR1 is SGHTA, CDR2 FQGNSA, per germline. CDR3 size: 15 residues. CDR3 amino acids: CASSLWSQGGTEAFF. The CDR3 DNA reads as TGTGCCAGCAGCTTATGGTCCCAGGGGGGCACTGAAGCTTTCTTT.

This chain connects TRBV9 to TRBJ2-5, with D unclear. V lost 4 bases and J lost 5, with 21 bases in between. From germline, CDR1 is SGDLS and CDR2 YYNGEE. This CDR3 spans 16 amino acids. The CDR3 here is CASSTRPAALGETQYF. The CDR3 DNA is TGTGCCAGCAGCACGCGGCCGGCGGCTCTCGGGGAGACCCAGTACTTC.

CDR3: CASSDGTGSFETQYF. The CDR3 DNA is TGTGCCAGCAGTGATGGGACAGGGTCTTTCGAGACCCAGTACTTC. V is TRBV6-1 and J is TRBJ2-5; 9 nucleotides agree with TRBD1. This CDR3 has 15 residues. V was pared by 3 bases and J by 5 bases, with 7 bases of the junction left unmatched. The V gene's germline CDR1 is MNHNS and CDR2 SASEGT.

The chain joins TRBV5-1 to TRBJ2-5; the D gene is possibly TRBD1 (7 bases). Germline V gives CDR1 SGHRS, CDR2 YFSETQ. Trimming left V 4 bases short and J 3 bases short, with 19 bases between. There are 16 residues in the CDR3. The CDR3 DNA reads TGCGCCAGCAGCAGGGGTAAGGGCAGGGGGGAAGAGACCCAGTACTTC. This encodes CASSRGKGRGEETQYF.

CDR3 nucleotides: TGTGCCAGCAGCCGACTGGAGGGGGCAGAGACCCAGTACTTC. This encodes CASSRLEGAETQYF. This rearrangement joins TRBV25-1 to TRBJ2-5; a weak D match, TRBD1 (7 bases). Looked up from germline, CDR1 is MGHDK and CDR2 is SYGVNS. The V end lost 6 bases, the J end lost 4 bases, and 15 bases lay between the germline ends. The CDR3 is made up of 14 amino acids.

The chain is built from TRBV28 and TRBJ2-1, with 12 bases identical to TRBD2. The CDR3 extends over 15 amino acids. The trim removed 5 bases at V and 5 bases at J, leaving 4 bases unmatched. Germline lookup yields CDR1 MDHEN and CDR2 SYDVKM. The CDR3 reads CASSPWTSGNNEQFF. CDR3 nucleotide sequence: TGTGCCAGCAGTCCGTGGACTAGCGGGAACAATGAGCAGTTCTTC.

The CDR3 loop reads CAMSLEARTEAFF. CDR3 nucleotide sequence: TGTGCCATGAGCCTGGAGGCGAGGACTGAAGCTTTCTTT. The chain uses TRBV10-3 and TRBJ1-1; D gene uncertain. Germline CDR1 reads ENHRY; CDR2 reads SYGVKD. The V end lost 9 bases, the J end lost 5 bases, and 16 bases lay between the germline ends. This CDR3 has 13 residues.